This T cell receptor (beta chain) was profiled in a study of blood T cell repertoires in COVID-19 (dated by TCRdb to about 2020). In terms of the full investigation: Samples from collaborators originated in the United States, Italy and Spain and spanned both the acute and convalescent phases of COVID-19. Where HLA class I and class II types were available, the types were taken from metadata supplied by the sample provider, not from assay-based typing. Subjects who had been exposed to COVID-19, were actively infected with it, or had recovered from it provided the deeply sampled blood TCRbeta repertoires that made up the dataset. The repertoires were released in a freely available public database meant as a resource for research on the immune response to SARS-CoV-2. The samples were drawn from the first 160 participants of the ongoing ImmuneRACE study and from over a thousand subjects provided by 6 global collaborators. A de-identified subject ID, COVID-19 status, age in years and sex were almost always included in the sample metadata. The prospective study material was composed of cDNA or gDNA derived from T cells, B-cell-depleted T cells, or PBMCs. Findings and caveats that apply to the study as a whole: The amount of clinical and demographic metadata varied by source and participant and was provided uncurated.

TCRbeta CDR3 regions were amplified from genomic DNA using the immunoSEQ Assay, a bias-controlled multiplex PCR. Regarding the original processing steps: Within the assay, amplification of reference gene primers was used to estimate how many nucleated cells each sample contained. To quantify the absolute abundance of each unique TCRbeta CDR3 rearrangement, sequence reads were collapsed and filtered. For each sample, productive Simpson clonality was calculated as the square root of Simpson's diversity index over productive rearrangements. TCRdb holds this immuneACCESS table with in-frame rearrangements only. Some clones are missing; in checked studies, unresolved V genes explain under half, and the rest has no known cause. The V and J calls and the clone size are those of that table, but D and trimming were determined from the DNA. The sample table records about 170,000 clones; roughly four fifths of these occur just once. The top ten clones comprise roughly 20% of the sample.

A word on this clone: This receptor's antigen is unknown. Base qualities are missing; no much larger clone stands one base away.

Collaborating institutions collected whole blood in K2EDTA tubes following their own protocols. For TCRbeta analysis, collaborator samples were shipped as frozen whole blood, as isolated PBMCs, or as DNA extracted from either sample type. The CDR3 holds 15 amino acids from the cysteine to the phenylalanine. Left in the record is the CDR3 DNA by itself, 45 bases read in frame from the first base. V and J are truncated by 0 bases and 7 bases respectively, leaving an intervening sequence of 11 bases. CDR1 and CDR2 are drawn from the germline V gene: SGHRS, YFSETQ. The V and J genes are TRBV5-1 and TRBJ1-6; a weak D assignment points to TRBD1 (5 bases agree). The sequenced material came from peripheral blood. The receptor was isolated from an elderly woman with acute or convalescent COVID-19. The nucleotide sequence reads as follows: TGCGCCAGCAGCTTGGAAGGGGCGAGCAATTCACCCCTCCACTTT. This translates into CASSLEGASNSPLHF.